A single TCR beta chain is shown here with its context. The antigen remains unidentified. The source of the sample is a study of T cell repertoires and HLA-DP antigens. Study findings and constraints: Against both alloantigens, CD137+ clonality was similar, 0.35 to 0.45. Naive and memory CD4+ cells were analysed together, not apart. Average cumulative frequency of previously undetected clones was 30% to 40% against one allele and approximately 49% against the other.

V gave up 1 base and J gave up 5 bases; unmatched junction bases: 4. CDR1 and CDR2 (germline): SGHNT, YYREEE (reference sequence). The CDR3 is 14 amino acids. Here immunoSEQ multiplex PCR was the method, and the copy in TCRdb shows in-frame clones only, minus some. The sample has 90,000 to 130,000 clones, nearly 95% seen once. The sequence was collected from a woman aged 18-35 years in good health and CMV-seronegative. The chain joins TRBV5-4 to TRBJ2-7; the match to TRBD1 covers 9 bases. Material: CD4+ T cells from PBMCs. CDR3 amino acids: CASSLRTGVHEQYF. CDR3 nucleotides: TGTGCCAGCAGCTTGAGGACAGGGGTCCACGAGCAGTACTTC.